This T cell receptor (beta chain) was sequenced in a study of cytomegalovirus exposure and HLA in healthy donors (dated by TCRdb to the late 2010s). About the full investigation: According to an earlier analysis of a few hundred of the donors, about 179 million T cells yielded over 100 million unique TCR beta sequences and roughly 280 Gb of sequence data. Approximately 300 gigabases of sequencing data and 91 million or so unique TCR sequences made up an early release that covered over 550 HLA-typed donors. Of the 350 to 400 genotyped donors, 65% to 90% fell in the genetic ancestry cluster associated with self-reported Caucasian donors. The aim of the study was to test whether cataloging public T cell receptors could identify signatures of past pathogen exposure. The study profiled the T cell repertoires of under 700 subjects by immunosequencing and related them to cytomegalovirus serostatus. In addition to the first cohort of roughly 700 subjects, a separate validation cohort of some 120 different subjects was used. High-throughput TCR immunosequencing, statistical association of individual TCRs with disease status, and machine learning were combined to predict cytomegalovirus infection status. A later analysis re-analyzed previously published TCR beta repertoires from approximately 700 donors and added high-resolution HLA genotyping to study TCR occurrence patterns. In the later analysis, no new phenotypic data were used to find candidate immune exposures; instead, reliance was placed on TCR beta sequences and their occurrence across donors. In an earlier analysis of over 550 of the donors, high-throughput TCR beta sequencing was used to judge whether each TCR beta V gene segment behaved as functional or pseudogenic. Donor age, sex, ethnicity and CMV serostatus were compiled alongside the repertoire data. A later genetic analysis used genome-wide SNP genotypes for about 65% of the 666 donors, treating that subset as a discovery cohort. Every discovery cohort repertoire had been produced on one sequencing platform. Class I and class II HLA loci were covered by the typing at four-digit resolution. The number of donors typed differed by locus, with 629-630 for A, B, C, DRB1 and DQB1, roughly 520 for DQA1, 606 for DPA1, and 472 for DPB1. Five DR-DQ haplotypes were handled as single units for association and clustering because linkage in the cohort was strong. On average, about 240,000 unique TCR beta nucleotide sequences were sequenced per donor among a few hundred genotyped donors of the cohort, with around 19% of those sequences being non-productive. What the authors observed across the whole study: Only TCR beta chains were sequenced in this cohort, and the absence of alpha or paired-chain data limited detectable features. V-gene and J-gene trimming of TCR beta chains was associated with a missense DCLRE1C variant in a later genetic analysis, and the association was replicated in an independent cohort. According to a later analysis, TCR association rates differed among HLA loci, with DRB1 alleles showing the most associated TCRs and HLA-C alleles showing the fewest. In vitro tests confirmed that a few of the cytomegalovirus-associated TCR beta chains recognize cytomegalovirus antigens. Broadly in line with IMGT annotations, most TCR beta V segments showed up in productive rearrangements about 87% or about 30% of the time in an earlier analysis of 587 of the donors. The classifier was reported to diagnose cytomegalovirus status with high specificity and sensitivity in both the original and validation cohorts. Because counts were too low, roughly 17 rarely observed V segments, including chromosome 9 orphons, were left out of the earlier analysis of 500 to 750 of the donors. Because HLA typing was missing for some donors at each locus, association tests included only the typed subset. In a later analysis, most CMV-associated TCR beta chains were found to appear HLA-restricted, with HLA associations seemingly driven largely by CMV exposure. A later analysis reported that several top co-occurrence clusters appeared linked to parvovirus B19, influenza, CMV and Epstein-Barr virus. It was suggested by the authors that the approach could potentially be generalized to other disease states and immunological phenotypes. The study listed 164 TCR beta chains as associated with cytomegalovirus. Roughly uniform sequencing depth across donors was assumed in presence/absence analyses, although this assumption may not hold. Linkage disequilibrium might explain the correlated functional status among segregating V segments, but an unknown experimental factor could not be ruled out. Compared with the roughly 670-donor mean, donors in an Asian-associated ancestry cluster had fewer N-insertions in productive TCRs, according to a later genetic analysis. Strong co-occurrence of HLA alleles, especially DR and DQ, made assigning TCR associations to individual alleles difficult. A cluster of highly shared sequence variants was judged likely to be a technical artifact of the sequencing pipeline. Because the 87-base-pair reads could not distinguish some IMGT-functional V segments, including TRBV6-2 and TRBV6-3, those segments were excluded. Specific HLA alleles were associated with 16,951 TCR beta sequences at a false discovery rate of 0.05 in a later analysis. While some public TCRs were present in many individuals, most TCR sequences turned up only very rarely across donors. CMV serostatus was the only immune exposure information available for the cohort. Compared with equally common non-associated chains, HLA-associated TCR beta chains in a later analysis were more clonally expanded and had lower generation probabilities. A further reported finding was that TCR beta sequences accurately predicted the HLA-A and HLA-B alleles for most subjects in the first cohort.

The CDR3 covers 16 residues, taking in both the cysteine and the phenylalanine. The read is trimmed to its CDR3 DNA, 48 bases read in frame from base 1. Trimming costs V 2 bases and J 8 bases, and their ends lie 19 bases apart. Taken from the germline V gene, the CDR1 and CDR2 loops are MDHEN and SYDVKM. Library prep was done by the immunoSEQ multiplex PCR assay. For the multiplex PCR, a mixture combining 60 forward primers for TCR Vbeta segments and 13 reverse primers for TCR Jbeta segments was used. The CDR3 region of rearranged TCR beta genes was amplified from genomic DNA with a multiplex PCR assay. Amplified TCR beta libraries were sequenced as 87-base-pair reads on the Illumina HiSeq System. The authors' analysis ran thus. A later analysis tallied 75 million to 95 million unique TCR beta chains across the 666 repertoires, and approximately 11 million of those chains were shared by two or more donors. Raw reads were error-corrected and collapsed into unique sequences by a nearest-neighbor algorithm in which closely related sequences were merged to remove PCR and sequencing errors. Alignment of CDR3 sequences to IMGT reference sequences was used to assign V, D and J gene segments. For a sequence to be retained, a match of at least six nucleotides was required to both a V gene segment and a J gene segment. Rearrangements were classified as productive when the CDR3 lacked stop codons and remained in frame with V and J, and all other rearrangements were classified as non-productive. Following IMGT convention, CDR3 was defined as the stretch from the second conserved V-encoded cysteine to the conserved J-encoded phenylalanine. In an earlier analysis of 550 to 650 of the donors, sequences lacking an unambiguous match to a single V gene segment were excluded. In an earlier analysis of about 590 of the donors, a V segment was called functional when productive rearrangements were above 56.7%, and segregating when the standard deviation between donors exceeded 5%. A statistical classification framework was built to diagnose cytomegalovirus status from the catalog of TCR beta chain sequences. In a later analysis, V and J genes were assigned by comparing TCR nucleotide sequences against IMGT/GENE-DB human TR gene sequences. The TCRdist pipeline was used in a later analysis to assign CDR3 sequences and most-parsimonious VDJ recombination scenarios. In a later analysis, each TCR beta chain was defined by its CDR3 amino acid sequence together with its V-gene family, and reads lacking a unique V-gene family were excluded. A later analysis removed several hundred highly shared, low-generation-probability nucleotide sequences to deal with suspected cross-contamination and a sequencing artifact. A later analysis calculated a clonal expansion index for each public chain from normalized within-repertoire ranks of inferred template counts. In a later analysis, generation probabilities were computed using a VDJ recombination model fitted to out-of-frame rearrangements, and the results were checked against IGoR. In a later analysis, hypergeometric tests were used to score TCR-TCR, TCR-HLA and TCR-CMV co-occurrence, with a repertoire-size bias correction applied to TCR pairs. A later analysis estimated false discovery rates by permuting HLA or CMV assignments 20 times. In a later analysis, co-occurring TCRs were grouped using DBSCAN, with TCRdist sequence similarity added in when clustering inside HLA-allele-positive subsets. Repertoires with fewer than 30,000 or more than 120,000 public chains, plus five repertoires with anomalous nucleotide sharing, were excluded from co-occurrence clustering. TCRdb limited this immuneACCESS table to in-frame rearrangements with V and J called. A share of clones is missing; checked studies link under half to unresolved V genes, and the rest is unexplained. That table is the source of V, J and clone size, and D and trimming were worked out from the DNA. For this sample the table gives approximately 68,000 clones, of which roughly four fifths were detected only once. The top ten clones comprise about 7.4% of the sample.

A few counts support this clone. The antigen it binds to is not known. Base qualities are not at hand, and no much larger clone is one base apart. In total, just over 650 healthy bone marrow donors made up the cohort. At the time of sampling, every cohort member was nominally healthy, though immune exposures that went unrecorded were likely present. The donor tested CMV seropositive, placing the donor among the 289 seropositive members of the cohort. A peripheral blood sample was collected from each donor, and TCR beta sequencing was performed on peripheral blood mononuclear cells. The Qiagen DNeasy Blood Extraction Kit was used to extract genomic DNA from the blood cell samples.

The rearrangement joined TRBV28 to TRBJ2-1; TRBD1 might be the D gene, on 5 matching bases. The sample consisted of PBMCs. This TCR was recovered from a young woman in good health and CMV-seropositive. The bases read TGTGCCAGCAGTTTAATAGACAGCCGAGAATACGATGAGCAGTTCTTC. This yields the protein CASSLIDSREYDEQFF.